The 13 T cell receptor beta chains in this list originate from one sample, sequenced in a study of cytomegalovirus exposure and HLA in healthy donors (dated by TCRdb to 2016 to 2017). Receptor amplification or capture employed the immunoSEQ multiplex PCR assay. For the multiplex PCR, a mixture combining 60 forward primers for TCR Vbeta segments and 13 reverse primers for TCR Jbeta segments was used. TCRdb stores this immuneACCESS table with in-frame sequences only. Part of the clones is absent; in the studies checked, under half of the shortfall reflects unresolved V genes, and no reason is known for the rest. The sample's clone listing holds roughly 78,000 clones. The ten largest clones capture less than 6% of the sample. Material: PBMCs. The receptors were sampled from a man in his forties in good health and CMV-seronegative.

This sequence joins TRBV5-6 and TRBJ2-5; D remains unclear. The J call may not be correct, given that the DNA end is closer to TRBJ2-7. From germline, CDR1 is SGHDT and CDR2 YYEEEE. This CDR3 is 12 amino acids long. Written as DNA, the CDR3 is TGTGCCAGCAGCTTAGAGTCCTACGAGCAGTACTTC. Translated, it gives CASSLESYEQYF.

This chain uses TRBV10-3 with TRBJ2-1, with 7 positions matching TRBD2. Trimming removed 2 bases from V and 1 base from J; junction bases left unmatched: 5. The V gene's germline CDR1 is ENHRY and CDR2 SYGVKD. The CDR3 has 16 residues. Here the CDR3 DNA reads TGTGCCATCAGTGAGCCGACTAGCAGGTCCTACAATGAGCAGTTCTTC. This translates into CAISEPTSRSYNEQFF.

The gene calls are TRBV6-5 and TRBJ2-7; tentative D call: TRBD1 (6 bases). CDR1 MNHEY and CDR2 SVGAGI come from the germline V gene. This CDR3 comprises 14 residues. V shed 0 bases and J shed 0 bases, with 6 bases lying between them. The CDR3 nucleotides read TGTGCCAGCAGTTACTCGGACAGCTCCTACGAGCAGTACTTC. Its protein product is CASSYSDSSYEQYF.

V is TRBV10-3 and J is TRBJ1-5, with TRBD1 identical over 8 bases. CDR3 length equals 14 residues. Germline CDR1 is ENHRY and CDR2 is SYGVKD. J was trimmed by 6 bases and V by 3 bases; bases with no gene match: 4. The chain's CDR3 is CAISEHRGGQPQHF. The CDR3 coding sequence is TGTGCCATCAGTGAACACAGGGGGGGTCAGCCCCAGCATTTT.

The chain combines TRBV12-5 with TRBJ1-3; 9 bases align to TRBD1. The J segment lost 5 bases and the V segment lost 0 bases, leaving 5 bases of the junction unmatched. Germline CDR1 is LGHNT and CDR2 is FRNRAP. The CDR3 sequence is 16 residues long. Here the CDR3 DNA reads TGTGCTAGTGGTTTGGTACAGGGGGCGTCTAGAAACACCATATATTTT. Translating gives CASGLVQGASRNTIYF.

The CDR3 sequence: CASSSPLGQNNSPLHF. In DNA form, the CDR3 reads TGTGCCAGCAGCTCCCCTCTTGGGCAGAATAATTCACCCCTCCACTTT. The V call is TRBV5-6, the J call TRBJ1-6; D unresolved. V dropped 3 bases and J dropped 5 bases, with 15 bases sitting between them. Germline loops: CDR1 SGHDT, CDR2 YYEEEE. This CDR3 spans 16 amino acids. Supplemented by reference TRBV5-6 and TRBJ1-6, the full variable domain reads DAGVTQSPTHLIKTRGQQVTLRCSPKSGHDTVSWYQQALGQGPQFIFQYYEEEERQRGNFPDRFSGHQFPNYSSELNVNALLLGDSALYLCASSSPLGQNNSPLHFGNGTRLTVT.

The chain joins TRBV19 to TRBJ1-2; D is unresolved. The CDR3 extends over 12 amino acids. Germline values: CDR1 LNHDA, CDR2 SQIVND (reference sequence). V shed 3 bases and J shed 4 bases, with 6 bases lying between them. The CDR3 region has the DNA TGTGCCAGTAGTATTAGAAGCTATGGCTACACCTTC. It translates to CASSIRSYGYTF.

The chain joins TRBV29-1 to TRBJ2-3, with 8 bases identical to TRBD2. The CDR3 covers 15 residues. The V segment lost 1 base and the J segment 6 bases; nucleotides outside the gene matches: 9. Germline lookup yields CDR1 SQVTM and CDR2 ANQGSEA. This CDR3 reads CSVEGHSGSRDTQYF. In DNA, the CDR3 is TGCAGCGTTGAAGGGCACAGCGGGAGTCGGGATACGCAGTATTTT.

The chain links TRBV7-8 to TRBJ1-1, with D uncertain. V lost 2 bases and J lost 3, with 10 bases in between. Per germline, CDR1 SGHVS and CDR2 FQNEAQ. The CDR3 spans 14 residues. DNA for the CDR3: TGTGCCAGCAGCTTAAAATTACGGGACACTGAAGCTTTCTTT. Amino acid sequence: CASSLKLRDTEAFF.

The rearrangement links TRBV30 to TRBJ1-2; 8 bases are shared with TRBD1. The CDR3 covers 14 residues. Germline CDR1 is GTSNPN and CDR2 is SVGIG (reference sequence). Trimming took 0 bases from V and 7 from J; bases not matched to a gene: 7. DNA of the CDR3: TGTGCCTGGAGTGTACGGAGGGACAGGAGTGGCTACACCTTC. Residues: CAWSVRRDRSGYTF.

V is TRBV4-3 and J is TRBJ1-2; TRBD1 aligns across 9 bases. Germline values: CDR1 LGHNA, CDR2 YSLEER. V dropped 0 bases and J dropped 4; count of bases not matched to a gene: 9. This CDR3 region has 17 residues. The CDR3 is CASSQEWGTGSIYGYTF. The CDR3 nucleotides read TGCGCCAGCAGCCAAGAATGGGGGACAGGGAGCATCTATGGCTACACCTTC.

The chain is built from TRBV2 and TRBJ2-1, with 9 bases that match TRBD2. With V trimmed by 5 bases and J by 5 bases, 4 bases remained unmatched. CDR1 is SNHLY, CDR2 FYNNEI, per germline. This CDR3 comprises 14 residues. CDR3 nucleotide sequence: TGTGCCAGCAGTCCCCGGACTAGCGACAATGAGCAGTTCTTC. This codes for CASSPRTSDNEQFF.

The chain employs TRBV5-8 and TRBJ2-3, with D possibly being TRBD1 (5 bases). Germline V gene lookup returns CDR1 SGHTS and CDR2 YDEGEE. The V gene lost 3 bases and the J gene lost 1 base, with 12 bases spanning the gap. The CDR3 is 15 amino acids. The chain's CDR3 is CASSSGRARTDTQYF. The DNA of the CDR3 is TGTGCCAGCAGCTCAGGCAGGGCCCGCACAGATACGCAGTATTTT.